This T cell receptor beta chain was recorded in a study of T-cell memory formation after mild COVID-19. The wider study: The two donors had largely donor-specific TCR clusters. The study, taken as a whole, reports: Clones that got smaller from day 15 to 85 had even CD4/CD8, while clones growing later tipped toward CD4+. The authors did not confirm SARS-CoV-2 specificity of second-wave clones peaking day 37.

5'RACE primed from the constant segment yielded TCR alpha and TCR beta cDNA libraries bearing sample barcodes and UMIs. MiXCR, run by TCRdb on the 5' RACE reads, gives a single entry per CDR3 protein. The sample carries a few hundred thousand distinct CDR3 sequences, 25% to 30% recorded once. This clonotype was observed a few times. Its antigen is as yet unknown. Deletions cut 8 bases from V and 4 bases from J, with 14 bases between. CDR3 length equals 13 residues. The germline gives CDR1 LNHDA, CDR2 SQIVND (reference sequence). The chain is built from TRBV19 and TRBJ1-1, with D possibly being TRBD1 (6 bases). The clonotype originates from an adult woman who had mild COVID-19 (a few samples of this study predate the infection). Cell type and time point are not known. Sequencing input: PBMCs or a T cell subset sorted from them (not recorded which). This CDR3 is CASRLDRTTEAFF. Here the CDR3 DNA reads TGTGCCAGTCGACTCGACAGGACCACTGAAGCTTTCTTT.